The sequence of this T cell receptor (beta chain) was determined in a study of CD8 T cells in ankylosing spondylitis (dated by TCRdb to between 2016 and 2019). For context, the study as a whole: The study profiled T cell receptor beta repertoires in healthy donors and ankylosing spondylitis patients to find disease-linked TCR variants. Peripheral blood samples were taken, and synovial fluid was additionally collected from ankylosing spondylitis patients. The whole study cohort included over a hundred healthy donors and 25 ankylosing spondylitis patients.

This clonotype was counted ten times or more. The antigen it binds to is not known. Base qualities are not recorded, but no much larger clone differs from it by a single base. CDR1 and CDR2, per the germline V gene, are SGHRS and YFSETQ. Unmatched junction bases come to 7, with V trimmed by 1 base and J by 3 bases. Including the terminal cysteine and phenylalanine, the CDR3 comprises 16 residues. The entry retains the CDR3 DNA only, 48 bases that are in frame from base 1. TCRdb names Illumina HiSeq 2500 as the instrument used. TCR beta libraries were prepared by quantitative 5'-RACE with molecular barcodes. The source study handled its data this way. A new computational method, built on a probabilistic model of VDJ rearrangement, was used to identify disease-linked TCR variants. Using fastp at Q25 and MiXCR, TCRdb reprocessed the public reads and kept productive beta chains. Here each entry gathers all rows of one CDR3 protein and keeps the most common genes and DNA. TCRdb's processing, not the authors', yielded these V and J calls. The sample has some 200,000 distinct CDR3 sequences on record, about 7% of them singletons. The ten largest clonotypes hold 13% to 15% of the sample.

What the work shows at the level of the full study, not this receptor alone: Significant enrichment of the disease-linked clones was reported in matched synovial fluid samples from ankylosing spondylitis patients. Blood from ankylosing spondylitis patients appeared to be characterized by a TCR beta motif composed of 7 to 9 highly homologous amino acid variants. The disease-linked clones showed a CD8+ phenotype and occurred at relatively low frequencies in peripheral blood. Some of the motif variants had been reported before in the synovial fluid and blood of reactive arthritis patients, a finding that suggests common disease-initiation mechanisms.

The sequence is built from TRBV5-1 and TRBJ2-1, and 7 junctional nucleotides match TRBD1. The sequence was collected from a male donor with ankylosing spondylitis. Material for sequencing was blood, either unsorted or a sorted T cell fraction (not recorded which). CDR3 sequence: CASSLKRTGGYNEQFF. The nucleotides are TGCGCCAGCAGCTTGAAGAGGACAGGCGGCTACAATGAGCAGTTCTTC. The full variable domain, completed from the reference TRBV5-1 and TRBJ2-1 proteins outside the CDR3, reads KAGVTQTPRYLIKTRGQQVTLSCSPISGHRSVSWYQQTPGQGLQFLFEYFSETQRNKGNFPGRFSGRQFSNSRSEMNVSTLELGDSALYLCASSLKRTGGYNEQFFGPGTRLTVL.